This record looks at one TCR beta chain sequence and its context. Profiling relied on immunoSEQ multiplex PCR, and the TCRdb table lists in-frame clones only, not all of them. The sample lists about 250,000 clones, about 87% occurring once. The record originates from a study of blood T cell repertoires in COVID-19. The overall study: PBMCs, B-cell-depleted T cells, or T cells were the source of the cDNA or gDNA that made up the material.

The TCR was taken from a woman aged 40 to 50 who had been exposed to COVID-19. The sample taken for sequencing was PBMCs or T cells enriched from blood (not recorded which).

CDR3 amino acids: CASSQEREFGEQFF. In DNA form, the CDR3 reads TGCGCCAGCAGCCAAGAGCGGGAGTTCGGTGAGCAGTTCTTC. The chain recombines TRBV4-1 with TRBJ2-1; the match to TRBD2 covers 7 bases. Germline assignment: CDR1 MGHRA and CDR2 YSYEKL. This CDR3 comprises 14 residues. V lost 0 bases and J lost 9; bases outside the gene matches: 5.